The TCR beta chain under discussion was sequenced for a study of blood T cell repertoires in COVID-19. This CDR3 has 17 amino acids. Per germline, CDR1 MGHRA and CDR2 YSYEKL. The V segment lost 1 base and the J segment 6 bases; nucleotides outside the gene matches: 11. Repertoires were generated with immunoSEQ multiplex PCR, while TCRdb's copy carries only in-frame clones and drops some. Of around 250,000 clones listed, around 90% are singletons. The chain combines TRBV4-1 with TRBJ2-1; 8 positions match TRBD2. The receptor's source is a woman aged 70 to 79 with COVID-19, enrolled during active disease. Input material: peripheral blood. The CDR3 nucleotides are TGCGCCAGCAGCCAAGTACTGGCGGGAGGCCCGGGCAATGAGCAGTTCTTC. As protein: CASSQVLAGGPGNEQFF.